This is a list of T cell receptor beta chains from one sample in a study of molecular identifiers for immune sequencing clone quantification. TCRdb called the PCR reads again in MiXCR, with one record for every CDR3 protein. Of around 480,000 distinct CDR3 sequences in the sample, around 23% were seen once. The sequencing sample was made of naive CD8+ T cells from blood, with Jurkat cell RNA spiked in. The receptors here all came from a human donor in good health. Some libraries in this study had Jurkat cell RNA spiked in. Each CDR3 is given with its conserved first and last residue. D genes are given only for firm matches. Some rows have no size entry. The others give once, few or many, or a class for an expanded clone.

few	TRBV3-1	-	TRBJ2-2	CASSQGRGTRTGELFF	TGTGCCAGCAGCCAAGGTCGGGGAACTAGGACCGGGGAGCTGTTTTTT
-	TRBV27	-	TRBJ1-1	CASRWAVNTEAFF	TGTGCCAGCAGGTGGGCAGTAAACACTGAAGCTTTCTTT
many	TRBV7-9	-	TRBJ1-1	CASSFDTEAFF	TGTGCCAGCAGCTTTGACACTGAAGCTTTCTTT
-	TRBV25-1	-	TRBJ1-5	CASSELGGQPQHF	TGTGCCAGCAGTGAACTAGGGGGTCAGCCCCAGCATTTT
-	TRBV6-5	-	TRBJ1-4	CASSFRSTDLNEKLFF	TGTGCCAGCAGTTTCCGTTCGACGGATCTTAATGAAAAACTGTTTTTT
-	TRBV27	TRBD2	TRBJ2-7	CASSLPPGLATEQYF	TGTGCCAGCAGTCTACCCCCGGGACTAGCGACCGAGCAGTACTTC
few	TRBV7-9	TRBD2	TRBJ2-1	CASSQRAGSRYNEQFF	TGTGCCAGCAGCCAAAGAGCGGGATCCAGGTACAATGAGCAGTTCTTC
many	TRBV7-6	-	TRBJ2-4	CASSLEWGDIQYF	TGTGCCAGCAGCTTAGAATGGGGTGACATTCAGTACTTC
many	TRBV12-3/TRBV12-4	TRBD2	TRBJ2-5	CASSFGWSGGEETQYF	TGTGCCAGCAGTTTTGGATGGTCTGGGGGGGAAGAGACCCAGTACTTC
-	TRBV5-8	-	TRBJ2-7	CASSLQPDEQYF	TGTGCCAGCAGCCTCCAACCGGACGAGCAGTACTTC
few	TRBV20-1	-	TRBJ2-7	CSARRLAGSSYEQYF	TGCAGTGCTAGACGTTTGGCGGGATCGTCCTACGAGCAGTACTTC
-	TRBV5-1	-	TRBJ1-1	CASSAGSLDAFF	TGCGCCAGCAGCGCGGGGTCTCTTGACGCTTTCTTT
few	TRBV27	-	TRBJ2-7	CASSSPVLGKYYEQYF	TGTGCCAGCAGTTCCCCCGTGTTGGGAAAATACTACGAGCAGTACTTC
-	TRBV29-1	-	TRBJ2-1	CSVEGWRTVYNEQFF	TGCAGCGTTGAAGGGTGGCGGACAGTTTACAATGAGCAGTTCTTC
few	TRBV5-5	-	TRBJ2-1	CASSLSTGGSYNEQFF	TGTGCCAGCAGCTTGAGCACCGGGGGCTCCTACAATGAGCAGTTCTTC
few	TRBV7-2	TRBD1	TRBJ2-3	CASSLPLGQGVADTQYF	TGTGCCAGCAGCTTACCTTTAGGACAGGGGGTAGCAGATACGCAGTATTTT
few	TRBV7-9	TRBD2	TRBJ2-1	CAGSGTSGRASYNEQFF	TGTGCCGGATCCGGGACTAGCGGGAGGGCCTCCTACAATGAGCAGTTCTTC
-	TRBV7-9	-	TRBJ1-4	CASSYPPAGFGSEKLVF	TGTGCCAGCAGCTATCCCCCAGCGGGTTTCGGTAGTGAAAAACTGGTTTTT
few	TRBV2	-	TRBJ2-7	CASSGPLSGFSYEQYF	TGTGCCAGCAGTGGACCCCTTTCGGGGTTCTCCTACGAGCAGTACTTC
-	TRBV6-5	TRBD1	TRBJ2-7	CASSYETAAGGIHEQYF	TGTGCCAGCAGTTACGAAACCGCGGCAGGGGGTATCCACGAGCAGTACTTC
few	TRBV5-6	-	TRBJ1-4	CASSSRQLFNEKLFF	TGTGCCAGCAGCTCAAGACAATTGTTTAATGAAAAACTGTTTTTT
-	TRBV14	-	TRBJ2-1	CASSQGTVSPDEQFF	TGTGCCAGCAGCCAAGGGACAGTCAGTCCCGATGAGCAGTTCTTC
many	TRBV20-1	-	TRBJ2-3	CSARYSDRNTQYF	TGCAGTGCTAGATACAGTGATCGAAATACGCAGTATTTT
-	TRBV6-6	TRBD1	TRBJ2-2	CASKLDRGYTGELFF	TGTGCCAGCAAACTCGACAGGGGCTACACCGGGGAGCTGTTTTTT
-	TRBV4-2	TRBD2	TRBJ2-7	CASSQVISGRASGQYF	TGTGCCAGCAGCCAAGTTATTAGCGGGAGGGCCTCTGGGCAGTACTTC
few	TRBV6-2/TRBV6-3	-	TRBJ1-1	CASGVGTEAFF	TGTGCCAGCGGAGTGGGCACTGAAGCTTTCTTT
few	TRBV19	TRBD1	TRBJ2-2	CASSISDRSTTGELFF	TGTGCCAGTAGTATATCGGACAGGAGTACCACCGGGGAGCTGTTTTTT